Detailed here is one T cell receptor (beta chain). Produced via immunoSEQ multiplex PCR; TCRdb's table is partial and in-frame only. Among 74,000 or so clones listed, just over 90% were seen once. The data belong to a study of T cell changes during pregnancy in multiple sclerosis. Sequenced material: CD4+ T cells from peripheral blood mononuclear cells, taken before pregnancy. The source of this sequence is a female donor with multiple sclerosis, enrolled in a pregnancy study.

The CDR3 is CASSEGPATAGEQYF. The CDR3 nucleotides read TGTGCCAGCAGTGAAGGACCCGCGACGGCGGGGGAGCAGTACTTC. The chain combines TRBV6-1 with TRBJ2-7; TRBD2 might be the D (6 bases). The CDR3 is made up of 15 amino acids. V was cut by 1 base and J by 7 bases, with 17 bases left in between. In germline, CDR1 is MNHNS, CDR2 SASEGT.